Below, 20 T cell receptor beta chains from the same sample are listed, as sequenced in a study of cytomegalovirus exposure and HLA in healthy donors. PCR primers comprised 60 Vbeta and 13 Jbeta primers. Some clones are missing from TCRdb's copy, which holds only in-frame ones; the method was immunoSEQ multiplex PCR. Its clone listing holds approximately 180,000 clones. The sequenced sample consisted of PBMCs. Receptor source: a man younger than 40 in good health and CMV-seronegative.

The chain is built from TRBV18 and TRBJ1-3; 9 nucleotides line up with TRBD1. Germline assignment: CDR1 KGHSH and CDR2 LQKENI. The CDR3 totals 15 residues. V lost 6 bases to trimming and J lost 3 bases; unmatched junction nucleotides: 6. The CDR3 region has the DNA TGTGCCAGCTCTAAGACAGGGGGTGATGGAAACACCATATATTTT. Protein: CASSKTGGDGNTIYF.

V gene TRBV5-1 combines with J gene TRBJ2-4, with 8 bases aligning to TRBD2. Trimming at V came to 4 bases and at J to 0 bases, leaving 9 bases not matched to a gene. The CDR3 sequence is 17 residues long. The germline V gene encodes CDR1 SGHRS and CDR2 YFSETQ. The CDR3 DNA sequence: TGCGCCAGCAGCCCAAGCACTAGCGGAGTAGCCAAAAACATTCAGTACTTC. It is translated as CASSPSTSGVAKNIQYF.

The chain links TRBV7-2 to TRBJ1-1, with unresolved D. CDR1 SGHTA and CDR2 FQGNSA come from the germline V gene. Trimming cost V 1 base and J 3 bases, with 9 bases left between them. This CDR3 contains 14 residues. The CDR3 DNA reads TGTGCCAGCAGCTTAGTCACGCGAGACACTGAAGCTTTCTTT. Protein product: CASSLVTRDTEAFF.

This chain uses TRBV7-9 with TRBJ2-2, with 8 bases that match TRBD2. V lost 1 base and J lost 5; bases outside the gene matches: 9. This CDR3 spans 17 amino acids. CDR1 is SEHNR, CDR2 FQNEAQ, per germline (reference sequence). The CDR3 nucleotides read TGTGCCAGCAGCTTAGAAGCGGGGGCTGGTGGAACCGGGGAGCTGTTTTTT. Its translation is CASSLEAGAGGTGELFF.

CDR3 DNA: TGTGCCAGCTCACCACAGGAGGACCAACAGCCCCAGCATTTT. Translating it yields CASSPQEDQQPQHF. The chain combines TRBV18 with TRBJ1-5; no reliable D call. The germline V and J ends were trimmed by 1 base and 7 bases, with 11 bases remaining between them. Germline CDR1 KGHSH, CDR2 LQKENI. The CDR3 is made up of 14 amino acids. The full variable domain, completed using reference TRBV18 and TRBJ1-5, is NAGVMQNPRHLVRRRGQEARLRCSPMKGHSHVYWYRQLPEEGLKFMVYLQKENIIDESGMPKERFSAEFPKEGPSILRIQQVVRGDSAAYFCASSPQEDQQPQHFGDGTRLSIL.

Regarding this clone: Germline is not matched at one junction end, which may reflect a read error. The rearrangement links TRBV6-4 to TRBJ2-1, with 10 bases lining up with TRBD1. The CDR3 is made up of 14 amino acids. The germline V gene has CDR1 MRHNA and CDR2 SNTAGT. The CDR3 is CASSQTGGYDEQFF. The CDR3 DNA sequence: TGTGCCAGCAGCCAGACAGGGGGCTACGATGAGCAGTTCTTC.

The chain combines TRBV18 with TRBJ2-6; a weak D match, TRBD2 (5 bases). V dropped 3 bases and J dropped 3 bases, with 9 bases sitting between them. CDR1 and CDR2 from the germline V gene are KGHSH and LQKENI. The CDR3 consists of 15 residues. CDR3 sequence: CASSPDGLGANVLTF. CDR3 nucleotides: TGTGCCAGCTCACCGGACGGACTTGGGGCCAACGTCCTGACTTTC.

This chain joins TRBV29-1 and TRBJ1-2, with D possibly being TRBD1 (5 bases). The CDR3 runs to 16 residues. Trimming pared 4 bases from V and 4 bases from J, leaving 22 bases between. Germline V lookup: CDR1 SQVTM, CDR2 ANQGSEA. The CDR3 DNA follows: TGCAGCGTTGGATCAGGGACTCTCGGCGGGGTCTATGGCTACACCTTC. Its translation: CSVGSGTLGGVYGYTF.

The chain is built from TRBV5-1 and TRBJ2-5; the match to TRBD2 covers 8 bases. This CDR3 is 15 amino acids long. The V gene end was trimmed by 4 bases and the J gene end by 2 bases; junction bases not matched to a gene: 7. Germline lookup yields CDR1 SGHRS and CDR2 YFSETQ. The CDR3 DNA is TGCGCCAGCAGCCCTTCCCCGGGGGGGCAAGAGACCCAGTACTTC. Its translation: CASSPSPGGQETQYF.

The rearrangement links TRBV25-1 to TRBJ2-3; D is uncertain. The CDR3 is made up of 15 amino acids. Between the trimmed V and J ends, which lost 3 bases and 1 base, there was a span of 11 bases. From germline, CDR1 is MGHDK and CDR2 SYGVNS. The CDR3 spells CASSEVGSGTDTQYF. CDR3 in DNA: TGTGCCAGCAGTGAGGTCGGAAGCGGCACAGATACGCAGTATTTT.

J is TRBJ2-4 and V is TRBV6-5; 10 bases line up with TRBD1. V gave up 2 bases and J gave up 8 bases; unmatched junction bases: 3. Germline V gene data show CDR1 as MNHEY and CDR2 as SVGAGI. CDR3 length equals 14 residues. CDR3 in amino acids: CASSYGTGEDIQYF. CDR3 in DNA: TGTGCCAGCAGTTACGGGACAGGGGAAGACATTCAGTACTTC.

The V and J genes are TRBV28 and TRBJ1-5, with D possibly matching TRBD1 (6 bases). Trimming stripped 6 bases from V and 3 bases from J, with 12 bases between. The CDR3 covers 14 residues. CDR1 is MDHEN and CDR2 is SYDVKM in the germline V gene. The CDR3 DNA reads TGTGCCAGCAGCTCGGACAGTCCCAATCAGCCCCAGCATTTT. Protein product: CASSSDSPNQPQHF.

The CDR3 sequence is CASSRSLSSEQYF. DNA of the CDR3: TGTGCCAGCAGCCGCTCGTTGAGCTCCGAGCAGTACTTC. V and J are TRBV16 and TRBJ2-7; D gene uncertain. Germline loops: CDR1 KGHSY, CDR2 FQNENV. The CDR3 is made up of 13 amino acids. The V end lost 4 bases, the J end lost 6 bases, and 13 bases lay between the germline ends.

The chain uses TRBV5-1 and TRBJ2-5; TRBD2 is a possible D gene (5 bases). The CDR3 is made up of 15 amino acids. Germline V gene data show CDR1 as SGHRS and CDR2 as YFSETQ. Trimming cost V 0 bases and J 2 bases, with 11 bases left between them. This chain's CDR3 is CASSLGAGRQETQYF. The CDR3, as DNA: TGCGCCAGCAGCTTGGGGGCGGGCCGACAAGAGACCCAGTACTTC. The full variable domain, completed using reference TRBV5-1 and TRBJ2-5, is KAGVTQTPRYLIKTRGQQVTLSCSPISGHRSVSWYQQTPGQGLQFLFEYFSETQRNKGNFPGRFSGRQFSNSRSEMNVSTLELGDSALYLCASSLGAGRQETQYFGPGTRLLVL.

The rearrangement links TRBV25-1 to TRBJ2-1, with 7 bases that match TRBD2. The length of the CDR3 is 17 residues. J gave up 0 bases and V 1 base, and 6 bases lay outside the gene matches. Germline lookup yields CDR1 MGHDK and CDR2 SYGVNS. Here the CDR3 reads CASSESPSGYSYNEQFF. In DNA form, the CDR3 reads TGTGCCAGCAGTGAATCTCCTAGCGGTTACTCCTACAATGAGCAGTTCTTC.

The chain carries TRBV7-9 and TRBJ1-2; TRBD1 is a possible D gene (5 bases). V was shortened by 5 bases and J by 4 bases, with 14 bases between the two germline ends. CDR1 is SEHNR and CDR2 is FQNEAQ in the germline V gene (reference sequence). The CDR3 consists of 14 residues. This CDR3 reads CASSKTTDFYGYTF. CDR3 sequence (DNA): TGTGCCAGCAGCAAGACGACAGACTTCTATGGCTACACCTTC.

V and J are TRBV28 and TRBJ1-3, with D unclear. The CDR3 has 16 amino acids. Looked up from germline, CDR1 is MDHEN and CDR2 is SYDVKM. The V end was cut by 5 bases, the J end by 3 bases, with 17 bases between. This chain's CDR3 is CASSGPGERDGNTIYF. CDR3 nucleotides: TGTGCCAGCAGTGGACCCGGGGAGAGAGATGGAAACACCATATATTTT.

This chain joins TRBV4-1 and TRBJ2-2, with 11 nucleotides matching TRBD2. This CDR3 comprises 22 residues. The V segment lost 4 bases and the J segment 4 bases; nucleotides outside the gene matches: 23. Looked up from germline, CDR1 is MGHRA and CDR2 is YSYEKL. The CDR3 DNA reads as TGCGCCAGCAGCCCGGGCGGGGGGCTAGCGGGAGGAAAAGGTGAAAGCACCGGGGAGCTGTTTTTT. Amino acids: CASSPGGGLAGGKGESTGELFF.

V usage is TRBV7-9 and J usage is TRBJ1-1; no clear D. Germline assignment: CDR1 SEHNR and CDR2 FQNEAQ (reference sequence). The CDR3 has 15 amino acids. Trimming took off 5 bases at V and 2 bases at J, with 15 bases between the two ends. The CDR3 DNA follows: TGTGCCAGCAGCCCACCTACCCCAATTAACACTGAAGCTTTCTTT. This encodes CASSPPTPINTEAFF.

The chain carries TRBV6-1 and TRBJ2-7, with D uncertain. Per germline, CDR1 MNHNS and CDR2 SASEGT. V was shortened by 2 bases and J by 0 bases, with 14 bases between the two germline ends. This CDR3 region has 16 residues. CDR3 nucleotides: TGTGCCAGCAGTGAATGGGTTGGCGAGGCCTCCTACGAGCAGTACTTC. Translation gives CASSEWVGEASYEQYF.